The 24 T cell receptor beta chains below come from one sample, sequenced in a study of OX40 agonist ivuxolimab in advanced cancers. Sequencing was performed with immunoSEQ multiplex PCR; in TCRdb, only in-frame clones are kept and a portion is missing. The repertoire consists of about 59,000 clones, with over 70% occurring once and the leading ten covering about 2.1%. The material was CD4+ or CD8+ T cells sorted from blood, obtained in a trial of the OX40 agonist ivuxolimab. Every receptor here comes from an adult with an advanced solid tumor such as melanoma, head and neck, liver or kidney cancer.

The chain couples TRBV18 to TRBJ2-3, with 12 bases aligning to TRBD1. The germline gives CDR1 KGHSH, CDR2 LQKENI. V shed 6 bases, J shed 5 bases, and the junction held 6 bases outside the gene matches. The CDR3 sequence is 15 residues long. DNA of the CDR3: TGTGCCAGCTCCTCCGGGACAGGGGGCTTAGATACGCAGTATTTT. It translates to CASSSGTGGLDTQYF.

By share, this clone counts as medium-sized. The rearrangement uses TRBV23-1 and TRBJ1-1; D ambiguous. TRBV23-1 is treated as an ORF (open reading frame) with a function not yet certain. V dropped 5 bases and J dropped 10 bases, with 11 bases sitting between them. The CDR3 loop spans 11 amino acids. CDR3 residues: CASSWTAGAFF. In DNA, the CDR3 is TGCGCCAGCAGTTGGACGGCGGGAGCTTTCTTT.

The chain links TRBV29-1 to TRBJ2-5, with D perhaps assigned TRBD1 or TRBD2 (5 bases each). The end of the DNA fits TRBJ2-7 better, so the J call may be wrong. There are 10 residues in the CDR3. Germline loops: CDR1 SQVTM, CDR2 ANQGSEA. CDR3 sequence reads: CSGGRYEQYF. CDR3 nucleotides: TGCAGCGGGGGACGGTACGAGCAGTACTTC.

Only one count was recorded for this clone. This chain connects TRBV18 to TRBJ2-7; D not certain. V lost 5 bases to trimming and J lost 1 base, with 9 bases between them. The CDR3 extends over 13 amino acids. The germline CDR1 and CDR2 sequences are KGHSH and LQKENI. The CDR3 here is CASSTYSSYEQYF. Written as DNA, the CDR3 is TGTGCCAGCTCAACCTACAGTTCCTACGAGCAGTACTTC.

As regards this clone: This sequence may be a read error, since a much larger clone differs from it by one base. The chain couples TRBV28 to TRBJ2-7, with no clear D. From germline, CDR1 is MDHEN and CDR2 SYDVKM. The CDR3 extends over 13 amino acids. Trimming took off 1 base at V and 2 bases at J, with 6 bases between the two ends. CDR3 in amino acids: CASSLSATYEQYF. DNA for the CDR3: TGTGCCAGCAGTTTATCGGCTACCTACGAGCAGTACTTC.

V gene TRBV7-2 combines with J gene TRBJ2-5; TRBD1 matches 9 bases. V lost 5 bases, J lost 4 bases, and 11 bases stayed unmatched. Germline loops: CDR1 SGHTA, CDR2 FQGNSA. The CDR3 has 16 residues. CDR3 nucleotide sequence: TGTGCCAGCAGCACCAGAGGGACAGGGCGGGGAGAGACCCAGTACTTC. Amino acids: CASSTRGTGRGETQYF.

The V and J genes are TRBV6-5 and TRBJ2-7; a weak D match, TRBD2 (5 bases). V was trimmed by 6 bases and J by 7 bases, leaving 22 bases between them. CDR3 size: 15 residues. Germline V gene sequence: CDR1 MNHEY, CDR2 SVGAGI. The CDR3 region has the DNA TGTGCCAGCAGCCAGTTAGCGCTGCCCCGGCTGGAGCAGTACTTC. It codes for CASSQLALPRLEQYF.

The chain combines TRBV4-1 with TRBJ1-2; 7 nucleotides agree with TRBD1. Germline assignment: CDR1 MGHRA and CDR2 YSYEKL. Germline trimming cut 4 bases from V and 2 bases from J; bases unmatched to any gene: 7. This CDR3 is 15 amino acids long. The CDR3 spells CASSPQTGSNYGYTF. Written as DNA, the CDR3 is TGCGCCAGCAGCCCCCAGACAGGGTCGAACTATGGCTACACCTTC.

The chain has TRBV2 and TRBJ2-5; TRBD1 matches 7 bases. Germline CDR1 and CDR2: SNHLY and FYNNEI. Germline trimming cut 7 bases from V and 3 bases from J; bases unmatched to any gene: 5. The length of the CDR3 is 13 residues. DNA for the CDR3: TGTGCCAGCAACAGGGGCCGAGAAGAGACCCAGTACTTC. Its protein is CASNRGREETQYF.

The rearrangement joins TRBV18 to TRBJ1-5; D is unresolved. Trimming removed 3 bases from V and 3 bases from J, with 6 bases in between. Germline CDR1 reads KGHSH; CDR2 reads LQKENI. The CDR3 consists of 13 residues. The CDR3 DNA follows: TGTGCCAGCTCACCGGAAAACAATCAGCCCCAGCATTTT. This sequence encodes CASSPENNQPQHF.

The chain combines TRBV4-2 with TRBJ2-5, with 10 bases that match TRBD1. The DNA end favors TRBJ2-7, so the J call may be wrong. The CDR3 covers 17 residues. Germline CDR1 and CDR2: LGHNA and YNFKEQ. The CDR3 loop reads CASSQDQSGTGAYEQYF. The CDR3 DNA reads TGTGCCAGCAGCCAAGATCAATCGGGGACAGGGGCCTACGAGCAGTACTTC.

V and J are TRBV5-5 and TRBJ1-1; D is perhaps TRBD1 (6 bases). This CDR3 spans 13 amino acids. Germline assignment: CDR1 SGHKS and CDR2 YYEKEE (reference sequence). V was trimmed by 5 bases and J by 6 bases, leaving 14 bases between them. The CDR3 bases are TGTGCCAGCAGTAATTCAGGGGTGGCTGAAGCTTTCTTT. Translation: CASSNSGVAEAFF. The complete variable domain, with remaining parts taken from reference TRBV5-5 and TRBJ1-1, reads DAGVTQSPTHLIKTRGQQVTLRCSPISGHKSVSWYQQVLGQGPQFIFQYYEKEERGRGNFPDRFSARQFPNYSSELNVNALLLGDSALYLCASSNSGVAEAFFGQGTRLTVV.

This clone has a single count. The chain carries TRBV28 and TRBJ1-1; D is possibly TRBD1 (5 bases). The CDR3 sequence is 13 residues long. Germline assignment: CDR1 MDHEN and CDR2 SYDVKM. Trimming shortened V by 7 bases and J by 8 bases, and 17 bases separated the two germline ends. DNA for the CDR3: TGTGCCAGCACCAATATCGGGCAGGGCGAAGCTTTCTTT. Protein sequence: CASTNIGQGEAFF.

The V gene is TRBV2, the J gene TRBJ2-2, with D possibly TRBD2 on 5 matching bases. Trimming pared 5 bases from V and 7 bases from J, leaving 14 bases between. The CDR3 contains 14 residues. The germline V gene has CDR1 SNHLY and CDR2 FYNNEI. The DNA for the CDR3 is TGTGCCAGCAGTCCCACGGGAACAAGCGGGGAGCTGTTTTTT. It is translated as CASSPTGTSGELFF.

The chain is built from TRBV14 and TRBJ2-2; 9 bases are shared with TRBD1. V lost 9 bases and J lost 2; bases outside the gene matches: 7. The CDR3 extends over 15 amino acids. Germline V gene sequence: CDR1 SGHDN, CDR2 FVKESK. CDR3 bases: TGTGCCAGGTTCCGGGACAGGGTAAACACCGGGGAGCTGTTTTTT. The encoded protein is CARFRDRVNTGELFF.

V is TRBV29-1 and J is TRBJ2-1, with 7 positions matching TRBD1. CDR3 length: 15 residues. V gave up 4 bases and J gave up 7 bases; unmatched junction bases: 13. Germline loops: CDR1 SQVTM, CDR2 ANQGSEA. The CDR3 sequence: CSVGTYVRGRNEQFF. The CDR3 DNA sequence: TGCAGCGTTGGGACGTATGTGAGGGGGCGGAATGAGCAGTTCTTC.

V and J are TRBV6-6 and TRBJ2-7, with 10 nucleotides matching TRBD2. The V and J ends lost 2 bases and 6 bases, in that order; junction bases with no gene match: 7. CDR1 and CDR2 (germline): MNHNY, SVGAGI (reference sequence). This CDR3 comprises 15 residues. In DNA form, the CDR3 reads TGTGCCAGCAGTTACCTAGCGGGAGACTTAGGCGAGCAGTACTTC. This sequence encodes CASSYLAGDLGEQYF.

This chain links TRBV7-9 with TRBJ1-5; D call uncertain. Deletions cut 1 base from V and 0 bases from J, with 7 bases between. CDR1 SEHNR and CDR2 FQNEAQ come from the germline V gene (reference sequence). The CDR3 runs 15 residues. The CDR3, as DNA: TGTGCCAGCAGCTTAGGTGATTTTAGCAATCAGCCCCAGCATTTT. Translated, it gives CASSLGDFSNQPQHF.

This clone was counted once. This chain joins TRBV20-1 and TRBJ2-7; D might be TRBD1 (6 bases). CDR1 and CDR2 from the germline V gene are DFQATT and SNEGSKA (reference sequence). CDR3 length: 11 amino acids. Between the trimmed V and J ends, which lost 8 bases and 1 base, there was a span of 9 bases. CDR3 DNA: TGCAGTCCACAGGGATCCTACGAGCAGTACTTC. This codes for CSPQGSYEQYF.

The J gene is TRBJ2-1, the V gene TRBV6-1, with 7 bases fitting TRBD2. CDR3 length: 12 amino acids. The J segment lost 10 bases and the V segment lost 3 bases, leaving 3 bases of the junction unmatched. Germline-derived CDR1 and CDR2 are MNHNS and SASEGT. CDR3 coding DNA: TGTGCCAGCAGTGACTGGGGACTAGAGCAGTTCTTC. This codes for CASSDWGLEQFF.

V and J are TRBV4-1 and TRBJ2-5; 8 bases align to TRBD2. The germline V gene encodes CDR1 MGHRA and CDR2 YSYEKL. The CDR3 is 16 amino acids. V lost 1 base and J lost 1; bases outside the gene matches: 5. This chain's CDR3 is CASSQGSGGRQETQYF. CDR3 DNA: TGCGCCAGCAGCCAAGGGAGCGGGGGCCGCCAAGAGACCCAGTACTTC.

CDR3 protein: CASRRTGGSNQPQHF. The CDR3 coding sequence is TGTGCCAGCAGAAGGACAGGGGGTAGCAATCAGCCCCAGCATTTT. The gene calls are TRBV6-5 and TRBJ1-5, with 10 bases matching TRBD1. V lost 6 bases and J lost 0; bases outside the gene matches: 2. The CDR3 contains 15 residues. The V gene's germline CDR1 is MNHEY and CDR2 SVGAGI.

This clone was seen once. V is TRBV2 and J is TRBJ2-7; no clear D gene. The CDR3 is 13 amino acids. Germline CDR1 is SNHLY and CDR2 is FYNNEI. Trimming shortened V by 1 base and J by 3 bases, and 7 bases separated the two germline ends. The CDR3 DNA reads TGTGCCAGCAGTGAAGGGGGATACTACGAGCAGTACTTC. It specifies CASSEGGYYEQYF. The full variable domain, its missing parts supplied by reference TRBV2 and TRBJ2-7, is EPEVTQTPSHQVTQMGQEVILRCVPISNHLYFYWYRQILGQKVEFLVSFYNNEISEKSEIFDDQFSVERPDGSNFTLKIRSTKLEDSAMYFCASSEGGYYEQYFGPGTRLTVT.

This clone was observed a single time. J is TRBJ2-5 and V is TRBV12-5; 9 bases agree with TRBD1. V gave up 2 bases and J gave up 5 bases; unmatched junction bases: 9. The germline gives CDR1 LGHNT, CDR2 FRNRAP. The CDR3 is 16 amino acids. CDR3 protein: CASGLSPGTGLETQYF. The CDR3 region has the DNA TGTGCTAGTGGTTTGTCCCCCGGGACAGGGCTGGAGACCCAGTACTTC.